The following is a TCR beta chain sequence with its context. Its cognate antigen is unknown. Trimming removed 7 bases from V and 3 bases from J, with 15 bases in between. CDR3 length equals 14 residues. The V gene's germline CDR1 is SGHTA and CDR2 FQGNSA. This sample is part of a study of Ad26.COV2.S vaccination and SARS-CoV-2 variants. Study context: As a participant in COV1001, the donor was in the Ad26.COV2.S trial arm. General study findings and limits: Placebo recipients had lower spike-specific TCR breadth than vaccine recipients. There was a possibility that the TCR breadth and depth analyses underestimated total T cell responses.

Some clones are missing from TCRdb's copy, which holds only in-frame ones; the method was immunoSEQ multiplex PCR. This table holds approximately 460,000 clones, about nine tenths found once. Treatment of the sample: approximately 18 received Ad26.COV2.S at low or high dose, single or two shots; about 5 received placebo; per-sample allocation not given. Specimen acquisition occurred on day 63 following the initial vaccine or placebo injection. As its vector, the vaccine had Ad26, which expressed Wuhan-strain SARS-CoV-2 spike. This receptor was obtained from a person aged 18-60 years who received the Ad26.COV2.S COVID-19 vaccine or a placebo. The specimen was peripheral blood, collected in a trial of Ad26.COV2.S vaccine versus placebo. This rearrangement joins TRBV7-2 to TRBJ2-5; tentative D call: TRBD2 (6 bases). CDR3 protein: CASIPSGGKETQYF. The CDR3 region has the DNA TGTGCCAGCATCCCTTCCGGGGGAAAAGAGACCCAGTACTTC.